Reported below is one T cell receptor (beta chain). This record comes from a study of Ad26.COV2.S vaccination and SARS-CoV-2 variants. Looking at the study overall: The authors gave Ad26.COV2.S intramuscularly, either once or twice 56 days apart.

The CDR3 sequence is 15 residues long. Germline values: CDR1 LNHDA, CDR2 SQIVND (reference sequence). The V gene end was trimmed by 5 bases and the J gene end by 3 bases; junction bases not matched to a gene: 8. As for treatment: some 20 received Ad26.COV2.S at low or high dose, single or two shots; roughly five received placebo; per-sample allocation not given. Each sample was drawn 63 days after the first injection (of vaccine or placebo). The donor's status was that of an adult aged 18-55 years in Boston. Some clones are missing from TCRdb's copy, which holds only in-frame ones; the method was immunoSEQ multiplex PCR. The sample has about 420,000 clones, approximately 90% seen once.

This material consisted of peripheral blood, taken in a trial of Ad26.COV2.S vaccine versus placebo. The V gene is TRBV19, the J gene TRBJ2-7; TRBD1 aligns across 9 bases. The TCR sequence derives from a person aged 18-60 years who received the Ad26.COV2.S COVID-19 vaccine or a placebo. CDR3 loop: CASSATGTGIYEQYF. CDR3 sequence (DNA): TGTGCCAGTAGTGCCACCGGGACAGGGATCTACGAGCAGTACTTC. Full variable domain (remainder filled in from reference TRBV19 and TRBJ2-7): DGGITQSPKYLFRKEGQNVTLSCEQNLNHDAMYWYRQDPGQGLRLIYYSQIVNDFQKGDIAEGYSVSREKKESFPLTVTSAQKNPTAFYLCASSATGTGIYEQYFGPGTRLTVT.